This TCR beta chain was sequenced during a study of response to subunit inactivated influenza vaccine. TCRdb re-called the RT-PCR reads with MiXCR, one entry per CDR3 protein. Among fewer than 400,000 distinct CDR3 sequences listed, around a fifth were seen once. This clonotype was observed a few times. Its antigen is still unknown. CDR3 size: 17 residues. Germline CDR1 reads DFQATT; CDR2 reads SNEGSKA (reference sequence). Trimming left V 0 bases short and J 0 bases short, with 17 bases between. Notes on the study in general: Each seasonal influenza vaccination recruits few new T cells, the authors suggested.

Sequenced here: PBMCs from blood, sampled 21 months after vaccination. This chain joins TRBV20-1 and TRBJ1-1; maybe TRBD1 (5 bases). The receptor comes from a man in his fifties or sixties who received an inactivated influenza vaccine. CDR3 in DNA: TGCAGTGCTAGAGACCGCGACAGTCCACTTATGAACACTGAAGCTTTCTTT. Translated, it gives CSARDRDSPLMNTEAFF.